The present entry profiles one TCR beta chain with its context. Its cognate antigen has yet to be identified. No base quality values were provided; no much bigger clone lies one nucleotide off. TCRbeta CDR3 regions were amplified from genomic DNA by means of the immunoSEQ Assay, a bias-controlled multiplex PCR. From the authors' description of their analysis: Nucleated cell counts per sample were estimated from amplification of reference gene primers within the assay. To quantify the absolute abundance of each unique TCRbeta CDR3 rearrangement, sequence reads were collapsed and filtered. For each sample, productive Simpson clonality was calculated as the square root of Simpson's diversity index over productive rearrangements. What TCRdb holds here is the immuneACCESS table cut down to in-frame rearrangements. Part of the clones is not present; checked against another copy, under half of the missing clones reflect an unresolved V gene, and the others are unexplained. That table supplies the V and J calls and clone size; D and trimming were determined from the DNA. Within this sample are tens of thousands of clones, with over 70% of them counted one time only. Of the sample, more than 13% is held by the ten largest clones.

The data were taken from a study of blood T cell repertoires in COVID-19 (TCRdb year 2020). About the full investigation: The collaborator samples originated in the United States, Italy and Spain and spanned the acute and convalescent phases of COVID-19. The prospective study material was composed of cDNA or gDNA derived from T cells, B-cell-depleted T cells, or PBMCs. Where available, HLA class I and class II types were obtained from metadata supplied by the sample provider rather than from assay-based typing. Samples were obtained from the ongoing ImmuneRACE study (first 160 participants) and from 1,000 to 1,500 subjects provided by 6 global collaborators. The repertoires were released in a freely available public database meant as a resource for research on the immune response to SARS-CoV-2. The dataset comprised deeply sampled blood TCRbeta repertoires from subjects exposed to, actively infected with, or recovered from COVID-19. The sample metadata nearly always contained a de-identified subject ID, COVID-19 status, age in years and sex. Study-wide conclusions, independent of this receptor: The amount of clinical and demographic metadata varied by source and participant and was provided uncurated.

Collaborating institutions collected whole blood in K2EDTA tubes following their own protocols. For TCRbeta analysis, collaborators shipped samples as frozen whole blood, isolated PBMCs, or DNA extracted from either of those sample types. Deletion took 7 bases off V and 10 bases off J, with a span of 22 bases between the germline ends. From the germline V gene, CDR1 is SNHLY and CDR2 is FYNNEI. The CDR3 holds 15 amino acids from the cysteine to the phenylalanine. Kept here is only the CDR3 DNA, which spans 45 bases and is read in frame from base 1. The clonotype was recovered from a human donor in a cohort sampled during active COVID-19. Sequencing input: peripheral blood. Recombination connected TRBV2 to TRBJ1-4; tentative D gene TRBD1, with 6 bases matching. The DNA sequence reads TGTGCCAGCAAGTCCAGGGGCGTCTATCTGGGAAAACTGTTTTTT. Translated, this is CASKSRGVYLGKLFF.